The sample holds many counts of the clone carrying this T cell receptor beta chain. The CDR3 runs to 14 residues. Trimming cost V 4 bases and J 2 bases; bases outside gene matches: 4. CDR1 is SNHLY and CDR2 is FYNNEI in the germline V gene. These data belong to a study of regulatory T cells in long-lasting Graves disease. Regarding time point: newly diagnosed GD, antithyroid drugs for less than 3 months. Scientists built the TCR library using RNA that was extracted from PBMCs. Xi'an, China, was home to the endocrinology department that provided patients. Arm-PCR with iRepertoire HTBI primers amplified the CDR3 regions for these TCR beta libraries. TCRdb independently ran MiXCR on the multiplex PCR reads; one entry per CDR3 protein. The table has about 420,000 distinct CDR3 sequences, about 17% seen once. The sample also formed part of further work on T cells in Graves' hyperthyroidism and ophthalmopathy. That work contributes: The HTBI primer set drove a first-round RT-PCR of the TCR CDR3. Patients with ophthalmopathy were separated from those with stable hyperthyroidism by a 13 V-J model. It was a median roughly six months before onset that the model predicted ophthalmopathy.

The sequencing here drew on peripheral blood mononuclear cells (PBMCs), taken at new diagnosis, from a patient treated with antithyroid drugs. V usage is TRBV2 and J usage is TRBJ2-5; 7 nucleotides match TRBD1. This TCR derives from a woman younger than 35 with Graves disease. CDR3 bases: TGTGCCAGCAGTGGACAGGGCGTACAAGAGACCCAGTACTTC. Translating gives CASSGQGVQETQYF.